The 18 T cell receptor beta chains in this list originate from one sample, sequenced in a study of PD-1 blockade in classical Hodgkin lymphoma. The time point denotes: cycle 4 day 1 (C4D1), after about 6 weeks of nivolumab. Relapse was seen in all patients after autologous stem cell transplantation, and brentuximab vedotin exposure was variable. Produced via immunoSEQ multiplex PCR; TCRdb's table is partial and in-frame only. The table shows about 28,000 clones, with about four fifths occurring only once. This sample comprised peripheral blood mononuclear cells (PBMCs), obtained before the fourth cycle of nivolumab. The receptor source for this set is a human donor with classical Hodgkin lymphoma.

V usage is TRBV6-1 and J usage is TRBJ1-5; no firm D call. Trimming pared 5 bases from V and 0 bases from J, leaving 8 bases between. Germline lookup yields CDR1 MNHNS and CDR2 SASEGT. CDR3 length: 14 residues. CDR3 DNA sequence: TGTGCCAGCAGTCGTGGAGTTAGCAATCAGCCCCAGCATTTT. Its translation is CASSRGVSNQPQHF.

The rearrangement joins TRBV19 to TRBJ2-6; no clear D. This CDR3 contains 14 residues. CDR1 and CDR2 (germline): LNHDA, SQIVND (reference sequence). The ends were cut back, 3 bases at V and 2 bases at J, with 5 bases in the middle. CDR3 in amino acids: CASSIGAGANVLTF. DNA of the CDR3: TGTGCCAGTAGTATTGGGGCTGGGGCCAACGTCCTGACTTTC.

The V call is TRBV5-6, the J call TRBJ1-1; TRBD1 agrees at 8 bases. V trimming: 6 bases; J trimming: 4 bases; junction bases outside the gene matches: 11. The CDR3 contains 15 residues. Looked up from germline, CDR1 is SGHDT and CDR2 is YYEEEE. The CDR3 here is CASNLRTGRGTEAFF. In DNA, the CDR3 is TGTGCCAGCAACTTACGGACAGGGAGGGGCACTGAAGCTTTCTTT.

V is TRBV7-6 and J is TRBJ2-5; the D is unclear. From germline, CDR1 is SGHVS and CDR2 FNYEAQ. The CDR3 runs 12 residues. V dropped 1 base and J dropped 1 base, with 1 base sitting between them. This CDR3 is CASSLGQETQYF. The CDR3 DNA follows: TGTGCCAGCAGCTTAGGCCAAGAGACCCAGTACTTC.

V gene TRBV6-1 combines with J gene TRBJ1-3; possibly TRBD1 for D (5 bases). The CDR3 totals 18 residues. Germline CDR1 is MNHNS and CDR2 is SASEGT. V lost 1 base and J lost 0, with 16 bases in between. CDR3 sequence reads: CASSEVLSRATSGNTIYF. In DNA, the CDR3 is TGTGCCAGCAGTGAAGTGCTGAGCAGGGCAACCTCTGGAAACACCATATATTTT.

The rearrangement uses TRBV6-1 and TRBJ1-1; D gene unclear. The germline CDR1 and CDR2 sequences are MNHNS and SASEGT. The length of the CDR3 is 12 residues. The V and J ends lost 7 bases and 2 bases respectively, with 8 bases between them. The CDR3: CASTRTNTEAFF. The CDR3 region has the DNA TGTGCCAGCACACGGACTAACACTGAAGCTTTCTTT.

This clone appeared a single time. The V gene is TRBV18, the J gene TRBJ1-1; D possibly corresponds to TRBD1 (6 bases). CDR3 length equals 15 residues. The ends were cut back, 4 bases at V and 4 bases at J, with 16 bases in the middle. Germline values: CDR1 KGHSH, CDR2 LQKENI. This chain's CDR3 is CASSLQGFEGTEAFF. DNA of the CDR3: TGTGCCAGCTCACTTCAGGGGTTTGAGGGCACTGAAGCTTTCTTT. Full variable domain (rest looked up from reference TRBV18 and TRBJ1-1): NAGVMQNPRHLVRRRGQEARLRCSPMKGHSHVYWYRQLPEEGLKFMVYLQKENIIDESGMPKERFSAEFPKEGPSILRIQQVVRGDSAAYFCASSLQGFEGTEAFFGQGTRLTVV.

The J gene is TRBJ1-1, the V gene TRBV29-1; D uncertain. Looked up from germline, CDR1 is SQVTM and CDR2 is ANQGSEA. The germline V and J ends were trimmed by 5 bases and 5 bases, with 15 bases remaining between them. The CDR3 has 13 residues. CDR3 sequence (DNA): TGCAGCGTTTCGGCCGCTCGGTGGACTGAAGCTTTCTTT. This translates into CSVSAARWTEAFF. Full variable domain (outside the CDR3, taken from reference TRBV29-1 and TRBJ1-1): SAVISQKPSRDICQRGTSLTIQCQVDSQVTMMFWYRQQPGQSLTLIATANQGSEATYESGFVIDKFPISRPNLTFSTLTVSNMSPEDSSIYLCSVSAARWTEAFFGQGTRLTVV.

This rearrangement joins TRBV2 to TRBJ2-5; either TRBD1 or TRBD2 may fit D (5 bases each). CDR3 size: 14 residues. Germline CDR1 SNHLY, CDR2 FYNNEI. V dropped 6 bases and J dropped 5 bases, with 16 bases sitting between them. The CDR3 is CASRKGSSKETQYF. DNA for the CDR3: TGTGCCAGCAGAAAGGGGAGCAGCAAGGAGACCCAGTACTTC.

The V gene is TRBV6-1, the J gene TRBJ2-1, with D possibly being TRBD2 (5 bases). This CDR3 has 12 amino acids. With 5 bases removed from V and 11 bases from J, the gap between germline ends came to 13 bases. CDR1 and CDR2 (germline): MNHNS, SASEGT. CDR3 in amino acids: CASSPAREQQFF. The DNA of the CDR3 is TGTGCCAGCAGTCCAGCGAGGGAACAGCAGTTCTTC.

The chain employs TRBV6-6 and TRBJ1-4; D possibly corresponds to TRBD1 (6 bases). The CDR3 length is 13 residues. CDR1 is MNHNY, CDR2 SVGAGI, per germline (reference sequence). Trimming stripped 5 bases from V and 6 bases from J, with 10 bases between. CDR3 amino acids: CASSSGGYEKLFF. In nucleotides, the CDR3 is TGTGCCAGCAGTAGTGGGGGCTATGAAAAACTGTTTTTT.

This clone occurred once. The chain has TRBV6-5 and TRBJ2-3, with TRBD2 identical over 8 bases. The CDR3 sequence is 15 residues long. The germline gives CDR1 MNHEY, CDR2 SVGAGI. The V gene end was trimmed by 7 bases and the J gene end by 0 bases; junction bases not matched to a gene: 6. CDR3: CASNHPSGSTDTQYF. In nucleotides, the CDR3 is TGTGCCAGCAATCACCCTAGCGGGAGCACAGATACGCAGTATTTT.

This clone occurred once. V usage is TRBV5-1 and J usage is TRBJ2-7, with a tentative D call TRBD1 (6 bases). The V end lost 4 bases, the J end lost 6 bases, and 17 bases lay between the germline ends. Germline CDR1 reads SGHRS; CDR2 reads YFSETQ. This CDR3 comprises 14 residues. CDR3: CASSVTGLGAEQYF. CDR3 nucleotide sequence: TGCGCCAGCAGCGTCACAGGGTTAGGAGCCGAGCAGTACTTC.

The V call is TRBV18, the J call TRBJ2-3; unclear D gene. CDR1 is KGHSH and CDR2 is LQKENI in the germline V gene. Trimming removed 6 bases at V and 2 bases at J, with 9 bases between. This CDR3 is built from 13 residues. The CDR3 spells CASSRRLTDTQYF. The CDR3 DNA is TGTGCCAGCTCGCGGAGACTCACAGATACGCAGTATTTT.

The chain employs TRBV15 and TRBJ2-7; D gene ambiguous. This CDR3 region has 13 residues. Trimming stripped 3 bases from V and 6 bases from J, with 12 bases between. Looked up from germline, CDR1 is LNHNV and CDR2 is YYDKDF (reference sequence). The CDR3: CATSSSLLAEQYF. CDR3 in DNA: TGTGCCACCAGCAGCTCTCTTTTGGCCGAGCAGTACTTC.

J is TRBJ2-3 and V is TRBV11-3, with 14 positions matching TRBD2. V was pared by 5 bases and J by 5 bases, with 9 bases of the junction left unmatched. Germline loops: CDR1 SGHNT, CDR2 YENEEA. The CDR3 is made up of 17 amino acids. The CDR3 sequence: CASSLGTSGRVVDTQYF. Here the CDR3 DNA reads TGTGCCAGCAGCCTAGGGACTAGCGGGAGAGTAGTAGATACGCAGTATTTT.

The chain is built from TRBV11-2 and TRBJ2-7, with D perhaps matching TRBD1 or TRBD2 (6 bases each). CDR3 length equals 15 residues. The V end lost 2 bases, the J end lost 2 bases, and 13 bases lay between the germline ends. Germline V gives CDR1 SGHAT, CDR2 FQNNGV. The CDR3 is CASSLRGAAAYEQYF. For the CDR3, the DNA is TGTGCCAGCAGCTTAAGGGGGGCCGCCGCCTACGAGCAGTACTTC.

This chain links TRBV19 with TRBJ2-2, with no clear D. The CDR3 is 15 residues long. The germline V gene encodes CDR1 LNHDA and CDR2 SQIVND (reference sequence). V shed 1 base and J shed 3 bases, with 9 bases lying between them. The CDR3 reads CASSIVGVDTGELFF. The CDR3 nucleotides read TGTGCCAGTAGTATAGTTGGGGTAGACACCGGGGAGCTGTTTTTT.